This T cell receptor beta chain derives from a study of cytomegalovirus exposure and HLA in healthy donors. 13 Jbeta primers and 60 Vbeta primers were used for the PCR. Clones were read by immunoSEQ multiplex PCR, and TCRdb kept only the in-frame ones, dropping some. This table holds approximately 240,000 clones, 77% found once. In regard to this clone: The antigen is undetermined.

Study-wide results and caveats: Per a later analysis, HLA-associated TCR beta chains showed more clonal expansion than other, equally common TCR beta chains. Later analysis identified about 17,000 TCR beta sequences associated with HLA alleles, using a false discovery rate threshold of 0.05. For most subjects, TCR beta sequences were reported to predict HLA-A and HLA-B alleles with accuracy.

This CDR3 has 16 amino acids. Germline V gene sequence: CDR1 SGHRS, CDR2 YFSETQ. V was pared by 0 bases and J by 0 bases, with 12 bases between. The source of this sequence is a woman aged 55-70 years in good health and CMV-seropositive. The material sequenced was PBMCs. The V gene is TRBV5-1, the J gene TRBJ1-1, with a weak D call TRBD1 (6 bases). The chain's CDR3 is CASSLGQGSMNTEAFF. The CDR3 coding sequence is TGCGCCAGCAGCTTGGGTCAGGGGTCCATGAACACTGAAGCTTTCTTT.